This TCR beta chain comes out of a study of cytomegalovirus exposure and HLA in healthy donors. Study information: As released early, the data held 70 million to 100 million unique TCRs from HLA-typed donors. Study findings and constraints: Among donors in an Asian-associated ancestry cluster, a later analysis reportedly found fewer N-insertions than the roughly 730-donor mean.

Both 60 Vbeta primers and 13 Jbeta primers went into the PCR. TCRdb's copy holds only in-frame clones and misses some; the assay was immunoSEQ multiplex PCR. This sample has 110,000 to 150,000 clones; 72% occur once, and the top ten carry approximately 2.1%. This CDR3 has 14 residues. The V end was cut by 1 base, the J end by 0 bases, with 7 bases between. Germline assignment: CDR1 KGHSH and CDR2 LQKENI. Points on this clone: The antigen is not known.

Sequences were obtained from PBMCs. This rearrangement joins TRBV18 to TRBJ2-7; D is possibly TRBD2 (5 bases). The TCR sequence derives from a man aged 40-49 years in good health and CMV-seronegative. Here the CDR3 DNA reads TGTGCCAGCTCACCACAGCGGCCCTCCTACGAGCAGTACTTC. This translates into CASSPQRPSYEQYF.